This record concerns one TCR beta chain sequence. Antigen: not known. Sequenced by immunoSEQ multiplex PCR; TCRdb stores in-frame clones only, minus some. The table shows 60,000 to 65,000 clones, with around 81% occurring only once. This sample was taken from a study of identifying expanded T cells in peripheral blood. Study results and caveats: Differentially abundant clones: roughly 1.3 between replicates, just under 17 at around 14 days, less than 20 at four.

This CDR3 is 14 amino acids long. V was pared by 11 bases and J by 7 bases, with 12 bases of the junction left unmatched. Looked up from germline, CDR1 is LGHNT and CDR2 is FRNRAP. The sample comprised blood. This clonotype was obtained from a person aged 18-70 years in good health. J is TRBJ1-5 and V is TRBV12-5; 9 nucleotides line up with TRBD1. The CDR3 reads CAGEKQGAGQPQHF. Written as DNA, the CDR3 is TGTGCTGGAGAAAAACAGGGGGCGGGACAGCCCCAGCATTTT.